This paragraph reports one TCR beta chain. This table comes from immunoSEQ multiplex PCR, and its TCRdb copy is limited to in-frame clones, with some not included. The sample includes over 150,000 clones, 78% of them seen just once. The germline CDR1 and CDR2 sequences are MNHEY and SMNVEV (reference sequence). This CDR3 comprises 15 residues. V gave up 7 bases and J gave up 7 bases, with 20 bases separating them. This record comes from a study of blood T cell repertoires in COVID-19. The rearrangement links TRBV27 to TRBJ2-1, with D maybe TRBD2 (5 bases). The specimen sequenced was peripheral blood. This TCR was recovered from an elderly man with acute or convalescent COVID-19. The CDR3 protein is CASMNGDGLRNEQFF. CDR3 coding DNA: TGTGCCAGCATGAACGGGGATGGCTTGAGGAATGAGCAGTTCTTC.